This T cell receptor beta chain was identified during a study of human T cells and chemical hapten exposure. The time point denotes: patch test 1, 2 weeks after DPC sensitization. Treatment given: therapeutic diphenylcyclopropenone sensitization with weekly scalp DPC. This clonotype has just a few counts. Its antigen is still unknown. MiXCR was run by TCRdb on the RACE reads, yielding one entry per CDR3 protein. The sample holds more than 100,000 distinct CDR3 sequences, approximately 14% seen once. Notes on the study in general: The immune response of these alopecia patients might not match healthy individuals'.

The germline V gene encodes CDR1 LGHNA and CDR2 YSLEER. Trimming pared 3 bases from V and 1 base from J, leaving 12 bases between. There are 15 residues in the CDR3. The V gene is TRBV4-3, the J gene TRBJ1-2; D possibly corresponds to TRBD1 (6 bases). The receptor was isolated from a man in his late teens or twenties with alopecia areata. Some clones in this sample may be carry-over from other donors' samples. Sequencing used whole blood, obtained in connection with sensitization to the hapten diphenylcyclopropenone (DPC). In DNA form, the CDR3 reads TGCGCCAGCAGCCAGGACAGTGCTCTTAACTATGGCTACACCTTC. As protein: CASSQDSALNYGYTF.